This is a list of T cell receptor beta chains from one sample in a study of T cells in Graves' hyperthyroidism and ophthalmopathy. One entry per CDR3 protein results from TCRdb running MiXCR on the multiplex PCR reads. Among 270,000 or so distinct CDR3 sequences listed, 25% to 30% were seen once. Sequences were obtained from blood. All receptors come from a man aged 35 to 55 with Graves' hyperthyroidism that later progressed to Graves' ophthalmopathy. Both conserved end residues are part of each CDR3. Fields, in order: D gene, V gene, J gene, clone size, CDR3 DNA, CDR3 protein. D genes are given only for firm matches. Some rows have no size entry. The others give once, few or many, or a class for an expanded clone.

D gene: NA; V gene: TRBV12-3/TRBV12-4; J gene: TRBJ2-2; clone size: many; CDR3 DNA: TGTGCCAGCAGGGGGGGGCTTTCCAACACCGGGGAGCTGTTTTTT; CDR3 protein: CASRGGLSNTGELFF
D gene: TRBD1; V gene: TRBV15; J gene: TRBJ2-7; clone size: NA; CDR3 DNA: TGTGCCACCAGCGGGACCGGGACAGGGGCCGAGCAGTACTTC; CDR3 protein: CATSGTGTGAEQYF
D gene: NA; V gene: TRBV29-1; J gene: TRBJ2-6; clone size: many; CDR3 DNA: TGCAGCGTTGGTATTCTGGGGGCCAACGTCCTGACTTTC; CDR3 protein: CSVGILGANVLTF
D gene: NA; V gene: TRBV19; J gene: TRBJ1-5; clone size: once; CDR3 DNA: TGTGCCAGTAGTATAGATCCCGATCAGCCCCAGCATTTT; CDR3 protein: CASSIDPDQPQHF
D gene: NA; V gene: TRBV7-8; J gene: TRBJ2-3; clone size: many; CDR3 DNA: TGTGCCAGCAGCGGCCTGAGCGGAAGGGGGTCAGATACGCAGTATTTT; CDR3 protein: CASSGLSGRGSDTQYF
D gene: NA; V gene: TRBV20-1; J gene: TRBJ1-1; clone size: NA; CDR3 DNA: TGCAGTGCAGTTCACAGGGTGAACACTGAAGCTTTCTTT; CDR3 protein: CSAVHRVNTEAFF
D gene: TRBD1; V gene: TRBV5-8; J gene: TRBJ1-2; clone size: many; CDR3 DNA: TGTGCCAGCAGCTCCGGGGACAGGGTGTTTGGCTATGGCTACACCTTC; CDR3 protein: CASSSGDRVFGYGYTF
D gene: NA; V gene: TRBV24-1; J gene: TRBJ2-2; clone size: many; CDR3 DNA: TGTGCCACCTCACGGGGGAACACCGGGGAGCTGTTTTTT; CDR3 protein: CATSRGNTGELFF
D gene: NA; V gene: TRBV2; J gene: TRBJ2-2; clone size: many; CDR3 DNA: TGTGCCAGCAGTGCGGGCAGGGGGAACACCGGGGAGCTGTTTTTT; CDR3 protein: CASSAGRGNTGELFF
D gene: TRBD1; V gene: TRBV28; J gene: TRBJ2-5; clone size: many; CDR3 DNA: TGTGCCAGCAGTATTGACAGGGTGGAGACCCAGTACTTC; CDR3 protein: CASSIDRVETQYF
D gene: NA; V gene: TRBV6-1; J gene: TRBJ2-7; clone size: few; CDR3 DNA: TGTGCCAGCAGGGCGGACAGTAACGAGCAGTACTTC; CDR3 protein: CASRADSNEQYF
D gene: NA; V gene: TRBV18; J gene: TRBJ1-4; clone size: few; CDR3 DNA: TGTGCCAGCTCACGGGCGGGAGGAGAGGCTAATGAAAAACTGTTTTTT; CDR3 protein: CASSRAGGEANEKLFF
D gene: NA; V gene: TRBV12-3/TRBV12-4; J gene: TRBJ2-7; clone size: many; CDR3 DNA: TGTGCCAGCAGTCCCAACTCCTACGAGCAGTACTTC; CDR3 protein: CASSPNSYEQYF
D gene: NA; V gene: TRBV11-2; J gene: TRBJ2-2; clone size: many; CDR3 DNA: TGTGCCAGCAGCTATAGGGGGGTGAACACCGGGGAGCTGTTTTTT; CDR3 protein: CASSYRGVNTGELFF
D gene: NA; V gene: TRBV19; J gene: TRBJ2-5; clone size: many; CDR3 DNA: TGTGCCAGTAGTACCACCTCTAGAGGGGGGCAAGAGACCCAGTACTTC; CDR3 protein: CASSTTSRGGQETQYF
D gene: NA; V gene: TRBV7-9; J gene: TRBJ2-7; clone size: NA; CDR3 DNA: TGTGCCAGCACCACGGGTGTCGAGCAGTACTTC; CDR3 protein: CASTTGVEQYF
D gene: NA; V gene: TRBV11-2; J gene: TRBJ1-6; clone size: many; CDR3 DNA: TGTGCCAGCAGCTTAGTGGCTGATTCACCCCTCCACTTT; CDR3 protein: CASSLVADSPLHF
D gene: TRBD1; V gene: TRBV7-2; J gene: TRBJ1-2; clone size: many; CDR3 DNA: TGTGCCAGCAGCCCTGACAGGGGGTCTGATGGCTACACCTTC; CDR3 protein: CASSPDRGSDGYTF
D gene: NA; V gene: TRBV28; J gene: TRBJ2-7; clone size: NA; CDR3 DNA: TGCGCCAGCAGCCAGTTTAATAGAGGGGGAGGCGAGCAGTACTTC; CDR3 protein: CASSQFNRGGGEQYF
D gene: TRBD1; V gene: TRBV2; J gene: TRBJ2-7; clone size: NA; CDR3 DNA: TGTGCCAGCAGTGAAGGGGGGACAGGGCTCTACGAGCAGTACTTC; CDR3 protein: CASSEGGTGLYEQYF
D gene: NA; V gene: TRBV3-1; J gene: TRBJ2-4; clone size: many; CDR3 DNA: TGTGCCAGCAGCCAATCCGTGGGGATTCAGTACTTC; CDR3 protein: CASSQSVGIQYF
D gene: TRBD1; V gene: TRBV6-1; J gene: TRBJ1-1; clone size: few; CDR3 DNA: TGTGCCAGCAGACCATCGTACAGGGGGAGGGGCACTGAAGCTTTCTTT; CDR3 protein: CASRPSYRGRGTEAFF
D gene: TRBD2; V gene: TRBV29-1; J gene: TRBJ2-7; clone size: NA; CDR3 DNA: TGCAGCGTTGAATTGGCTAGCGGATACGAGCAGTACTTC; CDR3 protein: CSVELASGYEQYF
D gene: NA; V gene: TRBV12-3/TRBV12-4; J gene: TRBJ1-1; clone size: many; CDR3 DNA: TGTGCCAGCAGTCGACAGACCTTGAACACTGAAGCTTTCTTT; CDR3 protein: CASSRQTLNTEAFF
D gene: NA; V gene: TRBV20-1; J gene: TRBJ2-2; clone size: many; CDR3 DNA: TGCAGTGCTAGAGATCGAAGACAGATAACCGGGGAGCTGTTTTTT; CDR3 protein: CSARDRRQITGELFF
D gene: NA; V gene: TRBV7-2; J gene: TRBJ2-5; clone size: NA; CDR3 DNA: TGTGCCAGCAGCTTAGACAGGGTTGGGACCCAGTACTTC; CDR3 protein: CASSLDRVGTQYF
D gene: TRBD2; V gene: TRBV6-4; J gene: TRBJ2-2; clone size: NA; CDR3 DNA: TGTGCCAGCAGTGAGGGGACTAGCACCGGGGAGCTGTTTTTT; CDR3 protein: CASSEGTSTGELFF
D gene: NA; V gene: TRBV7-3; J gene: TRBJ2-5; clone size: many; CDR3 DNA: TGTGCCAGCAGCTTAGGTGCCCGGGAGACCCAGTACTTC; CDR3 protein: CASSLGARETQYF
D gene: TRBD2; V gene: TRBV2; J gene: TRBJ2-3; clone size: many; CDR3 DNA: TGTGCCAGCATTTCACAGGGACTAGCGAACACAGATACGCAGTATTTT; CDR3 protein: CASISQGLANTDTQYF
D gene: NA; V gene: TRBV2; J gene: TRBJ1-5; clone size: many; CDR3 DNA: TGTGCCAGCAGTGAAGGGGGCCGATATCAGCCCCAGCATTTT; CDR3 protein: CASSEGGRYQPQHF
D gene: NA; V gene: TRBV6-1; J gene: TRBJ1-1; clone size: many; CDR3 DNA: TGTGCCAGCACGCTTCAGGTCATGAACACTGAAGCTTTCTTT; CDR3 protein: CASTLQVMNTEAFF
D gene: NA; V gene: TRBV27; J gene: TRBJ2-5; clone size: many; CDR3 DNA: TGTGCCAGCCGAAGACCGGGGCAAGAGACCCAGTACTTC; CDR3 protein: CASRRPGQETQYF
D gene: TRBD2; V gene: TRBV20-1; J gene: TRBJ2-2; clone size: many; CDR3 DNA: TGCAGTGCTAGAGATGTTAGCGGGAGATCGAACACCGGGGAGCTGTTTTTT; CDR3 protein: CSARDVSGRSNTGELFF
D gene: NA; V gene: TRBV5-1; J gene: TRBJ2-7; clone size: many; CDR3 DNA: TGCGCCAGCAGCTTGGGCCTGCTCTCCTACGAGCAGTACTTC; CDR3 protein: CASSLGLLSYEQYF
D gene: NA; V gene: TRBV24-1; J gene: TRBJ2-2; clone size: many; CDR3 DNA: TGTGCCACCAGTCCGGGGTGGACGAACACCGGGGAGCTGTTTTTT; CDR3 protein: CATSPGWTNTGELFF
D gene: NA; V gene: TRBV12-3/TRBV12-4; J gene: TRBJ2-5; clone size: NA; CDR3 DNA: TGTGCCAGCAGGCCACAGGGCCAAGAGACCCAGTACTTC; CDR3 protein: CASRPQGQETQYF
D gene: NA; V gene: TRBV18; J gene: TRBJ2-5; clone size: many; CDR3 DNA: TGTGCCAGCTCACCACCTGACTCGGCAGCCCGGGAGACCCAGTACTTC; CDR3 protein: CASSPPDSAARETQYF
D gene: TRBD2; V gene: TRBV15; J gene: TRBJ2-7; clone size: many; CDR3 DNA: TGTGCCACCAGCAGGGAACCGGGACTAGGCTACTACGAGCAGTACTTC; CDR3 protein: CATSREPGLGYYEQYF
D gene: TRBD1; V gene: TRBV7-2; J gene: TRBJ2-7; clone size: NA; CDR3 DNA: TGTGCCAGCGGCCGGGACAGGGGTATTAGCGAGCAGTACTTC; CDR3 protein: CASGRDRGISEQYF
D gene: NA; V gene: TRBV12-3/TRBV12-4; J gene: TRBJ1-2; clone size: NA; CDR3 DNA: TGTGCCAGCAGTTCAGAGGGACGGAGGGGGGACTATGGCTACACCTTC; CDR3 protein: CASSSEGRRGDYGYTF
D gene: NA; V gene: TRBV20-1; J gene: TRBJ2-7; clone size: NA; CDR3 DNA: TGCAGTGCTAGACCCCGGGCGAACAACCCCCACGAGCAGTACTTC; CDR3 protein: CSARPRANNPHEQYF
D gene: NA; V gene: TRBV6-5; J gene: TRBJ1-1; clone size: many; CDR3 DNA: TGTGCCGCCAGGGGCCAGAACACTGAAGCTTTCTTT; CDR3 protein: CAARGQNTEAFF
D gene: TRBD2; V gene: TRBV7-2; J gene: TRBJ2-7; clone size: many; CDR3 DNA: TGTGCCAGCAGACAACTAGCGGGAGGATATCGCTACGAGCAGTACTTC; CDR3 protein: CASRQLAGGYRYEQYF
D gene: TRBD2; V gene: TRBV11-2; J gene: TRBJ2-3; clone size: many; CDR3 DNA: TGTGCCAGCAGCTTTCCGGGACTAGGGACAGATACGCAGTATTTT; CDR3 protein: CASSFPGLGTDTQYF
D gene: NA; V gene: TRBV28; J gene: TRBJ2-7; clone size: NA; CDR3 DNA: TGTGCCAGCAGTTTATCATGGGAGCAGTACTTC; CDR3 protein: CASSLSWEQYF
D gene: NA; V gene: TRBV2; J gene: TRBJ1-2; clone size: many; CDR3 DNA: TGTGCCAGCAGTGATAATTGGTCTGGCTACACCTTC; CDR3 protein: CASSDNWSGYTF
D gene: TRBD2; V gene: TRBV6-2/TRBV6-3; J gene: TRBJ2-7; clone size: NA; CDR3 DNA: TGTGCCAGCAGGAGCGGGAGCGTTTTGGATGAGCAGTACTTC; CDR3 protein: CASRSGSVLDEQYF
D gene: NA; V gene: TRBV20-1; J gene: TRBJ1-1; clone size: many; CDR3 DNA: TGCAGTGCACACCGACAGCTCACTGAAGCTTTCTTT; CDR3 protein: CSAHRQLTEAFF
D gene: TRBD2; V gene: TRBV29-1; J gene: TRBJ2-7; clone size: many; CDR3 DNA: TGCAGCGCCTCTAGCGGGGTTAGCTCCTACGAGCAGTACTTC; CDR3 protein: CSASSGVSSYEQYF
D gene: NA; V gene: TRBV6-1; J gene: TRBJ1-3; clone size: many; CDR3 DNA: TGTGCCAGCAGTGACAGGGACATCGCCGGAAACACCATATATTTT; CDR3 protein: CASSDRDIAGNTIYF
D gene: TRBD1; V gene: TRBV5-1; J gene: TRBJ1-1; clone size: many; CDR3 DNA: TGCGCCAGCAGTAACAGGGGTGAGGTTAGGAACACTGAAGCTTTCTTT; CDR3 protein: CASSNRGEVRNTEAFF
D gene: NA; V gene: TRBV14; J gene: TRBJ2-7; clone size: many; CDR3 DNA: TGTGCCAGCAGCCAAGATATAGGACGCAGGCTGCAGGAGCAGTACTTC; CDR3 protein: CASSQDIGRRLQEQYF
D gene: NA; V gene: TRBV14; J gene: TRBJ2-7; clone size: NA; CDR3 DNA: TGTGCCAGCAGCCAGGGTTGGGGCTACGAGCAGTACTTC; CDR3 protein: CASSQGWGYEQYF
D gene: TRBD2; V gene: TRBV7-2; J gene: TRBJ2-7; clone size: many; CDR3 DNA: TGTGCCAGCAGCTTAGCCCTCGGGCGGGAGGGCTACGAGCAGTACTTC; CDR3 protein: CASSLALGREGYEQYF
D gene: TRBD1; V gene: TRBV29-1; J gene: TRBJ1-2; clone size: many; CDR3 DNA: TGCAGCGTTGACGGACCCTTAGGGGGCGCAGACGGCTACACCTTC; CDR3 protein: CSVDGPLGGADGYTF
D gene: NA; V gene: TRBV5-1; J gene: TRBJ2-7; clone size: NA; CDR3 DNA: TGCGCCAGCAGCTGGGGTATGGGGGCCGAGCAGTACTTC; CDR3 protein: CASSWGMGAEQYF
D gene: TRBD1; V gene: TRBV13; J gene: TRBJ2-7; clone size: many; CDR3 DNA: TGTGCCAGCAGCTCCACCCGGGACAGCTCCTACGAGCAGTACTTC; CDR3 protein: CASSSTRDSSYEQYF